This T cell receptor (beta chain) was observed in a study of control samples from healthy donors and cancer patients. CDR3 size: 15 residues. After removal of 2 bases from V and 0 bases from J, the junction contained 3 bases not matched to a gene. The germline V gene has CDR1 SNHLY and CDR2 FYNNEI. Sequencing was performed with immunoSEQ multiplex PCR; in TCRdb, only in-frame clones are kept and a portion is missing. The profile shows around 130,000 clones, around 87% of them singletons. The sequenced material came from blood. This sequence originates from a man aged 25-40 years in good health. V gene TRBV2 combines with J gene TRBJ2-7, with 8 bases matching TRBD1. The CDR3 protein is CASSEQGANSYEQYF. The CDR3 nucleotides are TGTGCCAGCAGTGAACAGGGGGCAAACTCCTACGAGCAGTACTTC.